This T cell receptor beta chain was obtained from a study of blood T cell repertoires in COVID-19. On the study more broadly: T cells, B-cell-depleted T cells, or PBMCs provided the cDNA or gDNA that served as material.

CDR1 and CDR2 from the germline V gene are SGDLS and YYNGEE. The CDR3 is 16 amino acids. V gave up 0 bases and J gave up 7 bases, with 17 bases separating them. This table comes from immunoSEQ multiplex PCR, and its TCRdb copy is limited to in-frame clones, with some not included. The table records roughly 500,000 clones, more than 85% of them present only once. The material sequenced was PBMCs or T cells enriched from blood (not recorded which). This receptor was obtained from a woman aged 60-75 years who had recovered from COVID-19. The genes are TRBV9 and TRBJ2-1; D might be TRBD2 (5 bases). CDR3 nucleotides: TGTGCCAGCAGCGTAGTTGGCCGGGGAACCGGGAATGAGCAGTTCTTC. Its protein is CASSVVGRGTGNEQFF. The full variable domain, its missing parts supplied by reference TRBV9 and TRBJ2-1, is DSGVTQTPKHLITATGQRVTLRCSPRSGDLSVYWYQQSLDQGLQFLIQYYNGEERAKGNILERFSAQQFPDLHSELNLSSLELGDSALYFCASSVVGRGTGNEQFFGPGTRLTVL.